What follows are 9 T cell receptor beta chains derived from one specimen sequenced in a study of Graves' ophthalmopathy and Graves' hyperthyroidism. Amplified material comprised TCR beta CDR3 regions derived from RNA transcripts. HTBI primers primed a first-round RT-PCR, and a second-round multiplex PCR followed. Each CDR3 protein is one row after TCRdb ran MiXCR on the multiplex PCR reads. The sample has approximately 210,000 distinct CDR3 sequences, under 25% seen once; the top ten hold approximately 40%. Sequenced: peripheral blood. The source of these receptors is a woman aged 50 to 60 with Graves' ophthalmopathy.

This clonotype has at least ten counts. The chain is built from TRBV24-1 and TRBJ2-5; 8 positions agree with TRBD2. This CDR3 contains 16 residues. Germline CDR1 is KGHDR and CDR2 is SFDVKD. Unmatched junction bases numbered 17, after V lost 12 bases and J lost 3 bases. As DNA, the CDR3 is TGTGCCTCAATAAGAGAGGAGCGGGAGAAGGAAGAGACCCAGTACTTC. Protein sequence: CASIREEREKEETQYF.

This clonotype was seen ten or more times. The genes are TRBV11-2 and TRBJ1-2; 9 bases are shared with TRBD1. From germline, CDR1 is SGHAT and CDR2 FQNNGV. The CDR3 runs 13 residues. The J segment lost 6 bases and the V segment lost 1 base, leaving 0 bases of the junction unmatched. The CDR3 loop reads CASSLGDRDGYTF. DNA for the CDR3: TGTGCCAGCAGCTTAGGGGACAGGGATGGCTACACCTTC. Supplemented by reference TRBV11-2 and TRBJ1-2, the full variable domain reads EAGVAQSPRYKIIEKRQSVAFWCNPISGHATLYWYQQILGQGPKLLIQFQNNGVVDDSQLPKDRFSAERLKGVDSTLKIQPAKLEDSAVYLCASSLGDRDGYTFGSGTRLTVV.

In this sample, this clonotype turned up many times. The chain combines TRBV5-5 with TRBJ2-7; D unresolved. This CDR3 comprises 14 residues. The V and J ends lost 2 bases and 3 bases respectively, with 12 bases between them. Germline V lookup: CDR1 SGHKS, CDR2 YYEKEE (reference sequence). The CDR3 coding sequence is TGTGCCAGCAGCTTTGCTGGCAGTTACTACGAGCAGTACTTC. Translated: CASSFAGSYYEQYF.

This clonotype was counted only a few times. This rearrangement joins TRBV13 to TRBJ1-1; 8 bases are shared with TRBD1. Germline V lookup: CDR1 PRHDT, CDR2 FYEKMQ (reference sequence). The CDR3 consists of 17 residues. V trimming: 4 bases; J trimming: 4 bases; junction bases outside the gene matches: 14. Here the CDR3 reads CASSWLGQGVLGTEAFF. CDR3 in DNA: TGTGCCAGCAGCTGGCTCGGACAGGGTGTCTTGGGCACTGAAGCTTTCTTT. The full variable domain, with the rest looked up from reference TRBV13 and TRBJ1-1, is AAGVIQSPRHLIKEKRETATLKCYPIPRHDTVYWYQQGPGQDPQFLISFYEKMQSDKGSIPDRFSAQQFSDYHSELNMSSLELGDSALYFCASSWLGQGVLGTEAFFGQGTRLTVV.

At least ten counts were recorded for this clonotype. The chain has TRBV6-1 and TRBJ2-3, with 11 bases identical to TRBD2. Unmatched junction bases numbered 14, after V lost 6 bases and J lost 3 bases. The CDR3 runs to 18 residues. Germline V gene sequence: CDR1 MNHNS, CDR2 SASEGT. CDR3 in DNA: TGTGCCAGCAGACGACACCCCTTCACTAGCGGGAGAACAGATACGCAGTATTTT. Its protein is CASRRHPFTSGRTDTQYF.

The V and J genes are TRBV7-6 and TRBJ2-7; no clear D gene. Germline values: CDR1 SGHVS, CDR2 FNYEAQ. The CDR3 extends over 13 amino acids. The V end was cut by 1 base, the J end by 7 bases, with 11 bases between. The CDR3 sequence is CASSLEGLGEQYF. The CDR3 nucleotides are TGTGCCAGCAGCTTAGAGGGTCTTGGAGAGCAGTACTTC.

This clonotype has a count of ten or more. The CDR3 region is CASSVDLRGSAETQYF. The CDR3 bases are TGTGCCAGCAGCGTAGACCTCAGGGGTAGCGCGGAGACCCAGTACTTC. This chain joins TRBV9 and TRBJ2-5, with D possibly matching TRBD1 (6 bases). This CDR3 comprises 16 residues. V lost 0 bases and J 5 bases, leaving 17 bases between the germline ends. Germline V gene sequence: CDR1 SGDLS, CDR2 YYNGEE.

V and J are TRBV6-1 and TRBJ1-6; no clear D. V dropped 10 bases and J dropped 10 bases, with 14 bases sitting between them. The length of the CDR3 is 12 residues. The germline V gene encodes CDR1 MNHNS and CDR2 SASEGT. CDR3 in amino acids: CATRDHRSPLHF. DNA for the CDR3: TGTGCCACGAGGGATCACCGCTCACCCCTCCACTTT.

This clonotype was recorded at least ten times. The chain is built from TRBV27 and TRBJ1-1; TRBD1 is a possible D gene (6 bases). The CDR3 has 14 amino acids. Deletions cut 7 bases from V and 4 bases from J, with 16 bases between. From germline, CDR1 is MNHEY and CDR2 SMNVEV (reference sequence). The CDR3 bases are TGTGCCAGCACACAGGGTAATCATGGCACTGAAGCTTTCTTT. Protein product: CASTQGNHGTEAFF.